The clone carrying this TCR beta chain has a single count. Using RNA transcripts, the TCR beta CDR3 regions were amplified. RT-PCR was first run with HTBI primers, then multiplex PCR in a second round. TCRdb recomputed calls from the multiplex PCR reads with MiXCR, one row per CDR3 protein. This table holds 650,000 to 800,000 distinct CDR3 sequences, under 50% found once. This entry is derived from a study of Graves' ophthalmopathy and Graves' hyperthyroidism. Study-level information: Peripheral blood samples were taken at initial diagnosis, before any treatment.

The V and J ends lost 2 bases and 6 bases respectively, with 7 bases between them. Germline V gives CDR1 SQVTM, CDR2 ANQGSEA. The CDR3 extends over 12 amino acids. This chain links TRBV29-1 with TRBJ2-2; D is undetermined. The sequencing sample was made of peripheral blood. The source is an adult man with Graves' ophthalmopathy. The CDR3 protein is CSVEWLAGELFF. In DNA form, the CDR3 reads TGCAGCGTTGAATGGCTAGCCGGGGAGCTGTTTTTT.